Included here is one T cell receptor (beta chain) sequence, with context. The antigen is unknown. TCRdb processed the 5' RACE reads again and assigns one entry to each CDR3 protein, with no DNA. The sample totals 150,000 to 170,000 distinct CDR3 sequences; its top ten clones hold over 35%. This entry is derived from a study of T cells expressing NK-cell markers. Study overall: Sorted CD3+CD56+NKG2C+, CD3+CD56+NKG2C- and CD3+CD56-NKG2C+ T cells provided the TCR beta repertoires. Sequencing covered eight donors, seven HCMV-seropositive and one seronegative. Findings and limits, study-wide: HCMV specificity of expanded NKG2C+ T cell clones remained unclear. A range of about 1.0-7.5% of CD8+ T cells consisted of dominant NKG2C+ clonotypes in several donors.

This receptor was taken from a woman in her forties or fifties in good health. What was sequenced was blood T cells: a sorted CD56 or NKG2C T cell subset, CD4+ or CD8+ T cells, or bulk PBMC T cells (not recorded which).

The CDR3 region is CASSLNTGELFF. The chain uses TRBV4-2 and TRBJ2-2. The CDR3 contains 12 residues. The germline gives CDR1 LGHNA, CDR2 YNFKEQ.